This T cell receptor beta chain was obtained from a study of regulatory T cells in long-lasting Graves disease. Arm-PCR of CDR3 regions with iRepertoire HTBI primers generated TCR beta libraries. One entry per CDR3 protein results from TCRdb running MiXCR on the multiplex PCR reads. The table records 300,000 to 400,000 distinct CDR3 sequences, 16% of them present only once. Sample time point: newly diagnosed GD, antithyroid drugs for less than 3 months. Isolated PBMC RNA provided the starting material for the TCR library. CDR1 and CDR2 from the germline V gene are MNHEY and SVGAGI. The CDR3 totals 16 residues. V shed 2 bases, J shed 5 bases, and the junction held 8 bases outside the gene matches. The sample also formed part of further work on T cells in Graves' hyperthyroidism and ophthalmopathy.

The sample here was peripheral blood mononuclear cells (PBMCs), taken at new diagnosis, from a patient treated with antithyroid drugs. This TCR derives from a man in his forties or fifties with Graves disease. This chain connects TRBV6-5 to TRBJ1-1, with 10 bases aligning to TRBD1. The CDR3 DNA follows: TGTGCCAGCAGTTACCGACAGACAGGGGGCCGGACTGAAGCTTTCTTT. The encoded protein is CASSYRQTGGRTEAFF.